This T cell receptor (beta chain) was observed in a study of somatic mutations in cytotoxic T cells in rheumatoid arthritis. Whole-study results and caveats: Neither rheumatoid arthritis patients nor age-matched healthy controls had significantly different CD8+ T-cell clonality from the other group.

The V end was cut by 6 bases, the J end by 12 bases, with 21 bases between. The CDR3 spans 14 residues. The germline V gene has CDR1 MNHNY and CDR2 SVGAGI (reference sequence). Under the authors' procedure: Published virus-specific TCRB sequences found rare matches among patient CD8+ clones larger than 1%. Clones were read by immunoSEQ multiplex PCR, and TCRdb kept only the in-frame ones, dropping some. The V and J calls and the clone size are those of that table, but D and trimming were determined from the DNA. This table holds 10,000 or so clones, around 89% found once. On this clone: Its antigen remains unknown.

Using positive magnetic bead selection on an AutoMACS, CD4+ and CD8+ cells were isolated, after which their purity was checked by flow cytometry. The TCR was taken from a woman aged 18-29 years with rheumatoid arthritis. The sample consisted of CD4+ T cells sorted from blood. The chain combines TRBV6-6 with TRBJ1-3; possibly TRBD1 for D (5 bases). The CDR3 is CASRGLSSASFIYF. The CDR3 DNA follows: TGTGCCAGCAGGGGACTGTCGTCAGCGTCTTTCATATATTTT.